This TCR beta chain was found in a study of blood T cell repertoires in COVID-19. Germline-derived CDR1 and CDR2 are SQVTM and ANQGSEA. Trimming removed 6 bases at V and 2 bases at J, with 13 bases between. The CDR3 extends over 13 amino acids. Clones were read by immunoSEQ multiplex PCR, and TCRdb kept only the in-frame ones, dropping some. The sample includes some 290,000 clones, around 85% of them seen just once. This clone was found once. The TCR originated in a woman aged 25-40 years with COVID-19, enrolled during active disease. The J gene is TRBJ2-5, the V gene TRBV29-1; D remains ambiguous. Sample: peripheral blood. DNA of the CDR3: TGCAGCGTCCACAGCAGCTCTCAAGAGACCCAGTACTTC. Residues: CSVHSSSQETQYF. Looking up the rest from reference TRBV29-1 and TRBJ2-5 gives the full variable domain: SAVISQKPSRDICQRGTSLTIQCQVDSQVTMMFWYRQQPGQSLTLIATANQGSEATYESGFVIDKFPISRPNLTFSTLTVSNMSPEDSSIYLCSVHSSSQETQYFGPGTRLLVL.